This T cell receptor (beta chain) was obtained from a study of blood T cells in healthy people across ages. Looking at the study overall: When template switching was applied, about one barcoded beta molecule was captured per two T cells. Notes on the study in general: Age brought a roughly linear fall in TCR beta diversity measured per million T cells.

In the case of this clonotype: Its antigen remains unknown.

A second 7 to 11 cycle PCR used barcoded and J-beta primers. TCRdb called the 5' RACE reads again in MiXCR, with one record for every CDR3 protein. The sample comprises about 1 million distinct CDR3 sequences, less than 25% of which are singletons, and approximately 0.75% rests with the top ten. CDR3 length: 13 amino acids. CDR1 is DFQATT, CDR2 SNEGSKA, per germline (reference sequence). This same sample was also part of a study on T cells of mothers and their children.

The chain recombines TRBV20-1 with TRBJ2-5; D assignment may be TRBD1 or TRBD2 (6 bases each). The DNA end is more similar to TRBJ2-1, so the J call may be wrong. This receptor was taken from a girl aged 2-10 years in good health. The sequenced sample was blood. Here the CDR3 DNA reads TGCAGTGCTGTTCAGGGGCGGGGTAATGAGCAGTTCTTC. Its protein product is CSAVQGRGNEQFF.